Included here is one T cell receptor (beta chain) sequence, with context. How the authors handled the data: Estimation of nucleated cell counts relied on the amplification of reference gene primers. The method was immunoSEQ multiplex PCR; TCRdb's version includes in-frame clones alone and lacks a portion of them. Clone size and the V and J calls come from that table; the DNA yielded D and trimming. The data hold about 100,000 clones, with around 92% observed a single time. The data originate from a study of blood T cell repertoires in COVID-19. The wider study: Acute and convalescent COVID-19 samples came from the United States, Italy and Spain. PBMCs, B-cell-depleted T cells, or T cells provided the cDNA or gDNA that made up the material.

This CDR3 has 12 residues. V was clipped by 5 bases and J by 6 bases, with 5 bases between them. Germline V gene lookup returns CDR1 PRHDT and CDR2 FYEKMQ (reference sequence). The clonotype originates from a man in his forties or fifties with active COVID-19. The V and J genes are TRBV13 and TRBJ1-6, with D unresolved. Source material: peripheral blood. DNA of the CDR3: TGTGCCAGCAGCATCCTTAATTCACCCCTCCACTTT. It yields the protein CASSILNSPLHF.